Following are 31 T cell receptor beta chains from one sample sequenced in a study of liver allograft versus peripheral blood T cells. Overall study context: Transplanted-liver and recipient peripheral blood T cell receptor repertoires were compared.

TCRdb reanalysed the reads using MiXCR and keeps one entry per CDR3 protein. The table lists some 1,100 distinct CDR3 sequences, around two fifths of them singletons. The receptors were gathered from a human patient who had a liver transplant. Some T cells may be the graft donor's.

The chain's CDR3 is CASSAREGRYEQYF. The CDR3 nucleotides are TGTGCCAGCAGTGCGCGGGAGGGCAGGTACGAGCAGTACTTC. The chain uses TRBV2 and TRBJ2-7; 9 bases align to TRBD2. CDR1 and CDR2 (germline): SNHLY, FYNNEI. CDR3 length: 14 amino acids. Germline trimming cut 4 bases from V and 4 bases from J; bases unmatched to any gene: 5.

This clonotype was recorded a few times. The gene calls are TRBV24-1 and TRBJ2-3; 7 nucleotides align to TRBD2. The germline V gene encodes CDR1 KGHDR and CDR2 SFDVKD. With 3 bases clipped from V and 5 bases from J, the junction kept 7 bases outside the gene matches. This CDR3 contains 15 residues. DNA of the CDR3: TGTGCCACCAGTGATCCCCAGGGCGGGGGAGATACGCAGTATTTT. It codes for CATSDPQGGGDTQYF.

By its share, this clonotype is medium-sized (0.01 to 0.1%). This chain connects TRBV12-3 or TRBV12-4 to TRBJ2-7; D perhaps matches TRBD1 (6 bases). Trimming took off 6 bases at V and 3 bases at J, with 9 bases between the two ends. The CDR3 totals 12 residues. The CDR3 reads CASSTQGYEQYF. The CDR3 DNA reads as TGTGCCAGCAGCACACAGGGCTACGAGCAGTACTTC.

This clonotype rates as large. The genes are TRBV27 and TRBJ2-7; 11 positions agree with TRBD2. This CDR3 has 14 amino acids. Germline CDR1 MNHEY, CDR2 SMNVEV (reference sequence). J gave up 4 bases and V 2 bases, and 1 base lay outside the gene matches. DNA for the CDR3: TGTGCCAGCAGTTTAAGACTAGCGGGATACGAGCAGTACTTC. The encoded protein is CASSLRLAGYEQYF.

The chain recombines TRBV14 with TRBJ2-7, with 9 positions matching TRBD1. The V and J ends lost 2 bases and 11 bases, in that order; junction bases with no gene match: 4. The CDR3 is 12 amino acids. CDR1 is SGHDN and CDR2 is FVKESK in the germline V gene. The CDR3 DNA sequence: TGTGCCAGCAGCCAACGGACAGGGGATGAGTACTTC. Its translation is CASSQRTGDEYF.

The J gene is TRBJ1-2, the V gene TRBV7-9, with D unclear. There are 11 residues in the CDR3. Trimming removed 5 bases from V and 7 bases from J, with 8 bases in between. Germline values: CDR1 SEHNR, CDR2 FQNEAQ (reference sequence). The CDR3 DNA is TGTGCCAGCAGCCGGGCCCTTGGCTACACCTTC. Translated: CASSRALGYTF.

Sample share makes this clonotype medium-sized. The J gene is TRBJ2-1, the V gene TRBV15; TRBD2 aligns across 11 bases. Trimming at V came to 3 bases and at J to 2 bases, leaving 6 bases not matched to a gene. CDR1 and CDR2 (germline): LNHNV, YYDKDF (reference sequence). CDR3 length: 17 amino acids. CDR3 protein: CATSSGSSGRPYNEQFF. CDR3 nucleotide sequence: TGTGCCACCAGCAGTGGCTCTAGCGGGAGGCCCTACAATGAGCAGTTCTTC.

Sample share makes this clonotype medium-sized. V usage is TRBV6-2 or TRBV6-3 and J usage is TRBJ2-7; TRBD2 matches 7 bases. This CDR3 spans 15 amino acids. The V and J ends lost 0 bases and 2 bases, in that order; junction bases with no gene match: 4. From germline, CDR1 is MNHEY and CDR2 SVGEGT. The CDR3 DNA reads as TGTGCCAGCAGTTACTCCCTAGCGGCCCCCTACGAGCAGTACTTC. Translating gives CASSYSLAAPYEQYF.

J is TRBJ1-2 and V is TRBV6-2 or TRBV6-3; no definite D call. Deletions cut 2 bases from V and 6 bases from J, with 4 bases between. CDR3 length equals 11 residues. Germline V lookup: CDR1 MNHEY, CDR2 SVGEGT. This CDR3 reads CASSYPDGYTF. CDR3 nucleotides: TGTGCCAGCAGTTACCCGGATGGCTACACCTTC.

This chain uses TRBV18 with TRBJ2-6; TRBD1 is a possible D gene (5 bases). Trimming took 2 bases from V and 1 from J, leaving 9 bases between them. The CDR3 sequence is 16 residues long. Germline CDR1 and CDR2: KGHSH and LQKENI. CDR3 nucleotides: TGTGCCAGCTCACCAATGCAGGGATCTGGGGCCAACGTCCTGACTTTC. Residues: CASSPMQGSGANVLTF.

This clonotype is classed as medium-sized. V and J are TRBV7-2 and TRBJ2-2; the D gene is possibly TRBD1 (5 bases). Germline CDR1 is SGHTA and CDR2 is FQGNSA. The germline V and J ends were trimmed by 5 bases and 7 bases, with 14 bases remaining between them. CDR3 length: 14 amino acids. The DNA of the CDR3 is TGTGCCAGCAGCCTGGGGCTCCCGGGCGGGGAGCTGTTTTTT. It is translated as CASSLGLPGGELFF.

The CDR3 bases are TGCGCCAGCAGTGAGCTGGGCGGCTATTACAATGAGCAGTTCTTC. Translation gives CASSELGGYYNEQFF. The chain uses TRBV10-2 and TRBJ2-1; D remains unclear. Trimming pared 2 bases from V and 4 bases from J, leaving 12 bases between. Germline CDR1 WSHSY, CDR2 SAAADI. This CDR3 is built from 15 residues.

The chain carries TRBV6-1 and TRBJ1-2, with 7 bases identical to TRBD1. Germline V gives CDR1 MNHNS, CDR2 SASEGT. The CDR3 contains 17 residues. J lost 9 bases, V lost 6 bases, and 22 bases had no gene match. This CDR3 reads CASSARDSFLNLISYTF. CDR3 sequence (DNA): TGTGCCAGCAGCGCCCGGGACAGTTTCCTGAATCTAATCAGCTACACCTTC.

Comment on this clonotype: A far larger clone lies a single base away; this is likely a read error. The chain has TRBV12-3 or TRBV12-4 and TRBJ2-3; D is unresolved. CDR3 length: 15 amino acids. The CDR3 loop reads CAISESRVGTDTQYF. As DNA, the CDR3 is TGTGCCATCAGTGAGTCCAGAGTCGGGACAGATACGCAGTATTTT.

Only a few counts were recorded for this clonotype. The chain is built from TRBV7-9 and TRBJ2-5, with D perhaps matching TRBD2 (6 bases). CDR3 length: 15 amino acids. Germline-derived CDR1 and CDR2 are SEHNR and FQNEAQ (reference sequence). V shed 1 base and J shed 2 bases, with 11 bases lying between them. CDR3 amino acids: CASSLGTTLQETQYF. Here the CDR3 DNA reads TGTGCCAGCAGCTTAGGGACTACCCTTCAAGAGACCCAGTACTTC.

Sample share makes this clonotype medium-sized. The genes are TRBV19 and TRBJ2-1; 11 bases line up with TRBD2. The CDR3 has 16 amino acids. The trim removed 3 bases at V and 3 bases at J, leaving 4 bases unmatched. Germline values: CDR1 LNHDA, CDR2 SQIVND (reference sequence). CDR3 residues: CASSISLAGVYNEQFF. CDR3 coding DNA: TGTGCCAGTAGTATTTCACTAGCGGGAGTCTACAATGAGCAGTTCTTC.

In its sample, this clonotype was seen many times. CDR3 sequence reads: CASSAGLAGTGELFF. In nucleotides, the CDR3 is TGTGCCAGCAGCGCGGGACTAGCGGGGACCGGGGAGCTGTTTTTT. This chain joins TRBV5-4 and TRBJ2-2; 13 bases map to TRBD2. In germline, CDR1 is SGHNT, CDR2 YYREEE (reference sequence). V dropped 4 bases and J dropped 5; count of bases not matched to a gene: 2. The CDR3 runs 15 residues.

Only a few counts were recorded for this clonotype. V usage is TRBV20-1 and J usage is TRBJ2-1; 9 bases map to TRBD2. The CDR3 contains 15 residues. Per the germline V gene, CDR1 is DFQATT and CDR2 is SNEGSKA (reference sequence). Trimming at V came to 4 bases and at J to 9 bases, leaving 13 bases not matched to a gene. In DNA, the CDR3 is TGCAGTGCTAAGGATTCGGCTAGCGGGAACGTTGAGCAGTTCTTC. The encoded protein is CSAKDSASGNVEQFF.

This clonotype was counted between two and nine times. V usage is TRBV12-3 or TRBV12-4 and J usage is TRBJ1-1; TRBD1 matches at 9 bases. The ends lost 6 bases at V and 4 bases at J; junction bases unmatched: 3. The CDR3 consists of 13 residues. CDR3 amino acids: CASRGQGSTEAFF. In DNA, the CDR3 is TGTGCCAGCAGAGGACAGGGGTCCACTGAAGCTTTCTTT.

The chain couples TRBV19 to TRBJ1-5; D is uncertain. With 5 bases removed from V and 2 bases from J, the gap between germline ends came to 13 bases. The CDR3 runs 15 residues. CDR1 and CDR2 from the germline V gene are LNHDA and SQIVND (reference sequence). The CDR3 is CASSALGNGNQPQHF. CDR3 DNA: TGTGCCAGTAGTGCCTTGGGTAATGGCAATCAGCCCCAGCATTTT.

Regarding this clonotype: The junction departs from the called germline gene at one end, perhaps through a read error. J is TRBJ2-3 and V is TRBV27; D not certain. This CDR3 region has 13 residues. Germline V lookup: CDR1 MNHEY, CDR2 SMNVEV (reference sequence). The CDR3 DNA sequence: TGTGCCAGCGGTTTTCATAGCACAGATACGCAGTATTTT. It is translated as CASGFHSTDTQYF.

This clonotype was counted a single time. The chain's CDR3 is CASRYRLEGTEAFF. The CDR3 DNA follows: TGTGCCAGCAGATACAGGTTGGAGGGCACTGAAGCTTTCTTT. The V gene is TRBV12-3 or TRBV12-4, the J gene TRBJ1-1; possibly TRBD1 for D (5 bases). V dropped 6 bases and J dropped 4 bases, with 15 bases sitting between them. This CDR3 contains 14 residues.

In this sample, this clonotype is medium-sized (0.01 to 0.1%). The CDR3 region has the DNA TGTGCCAGCAGCCGCAGTACTAACTATGGCTACACCTTC. Residues: CASSRSTNYGYTF. This chain joins TRBV28 and TRBJ1-2; D is unresolved. V lost 6 bases and J lost 0, with 8 bases in between. In germline, CDR1 is MDHEN, CDR2 SYDVKM. This CDR3 spans 13 amino acids.

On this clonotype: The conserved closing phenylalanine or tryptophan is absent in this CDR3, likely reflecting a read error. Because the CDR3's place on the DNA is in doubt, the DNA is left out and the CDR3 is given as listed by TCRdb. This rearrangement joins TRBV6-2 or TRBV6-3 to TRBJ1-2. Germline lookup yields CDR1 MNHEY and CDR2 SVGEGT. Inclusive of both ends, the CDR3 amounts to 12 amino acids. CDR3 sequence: CERSYPDEGEEG.

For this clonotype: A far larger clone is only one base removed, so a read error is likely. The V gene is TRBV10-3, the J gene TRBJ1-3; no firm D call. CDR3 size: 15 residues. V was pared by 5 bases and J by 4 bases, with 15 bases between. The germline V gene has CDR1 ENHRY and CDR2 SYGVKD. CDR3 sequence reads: CAISPNLFGGNTIYF. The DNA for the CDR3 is TGTGCCATCAGTCCCAACCTCTTTGGGGGAAACACCATATATTTT.

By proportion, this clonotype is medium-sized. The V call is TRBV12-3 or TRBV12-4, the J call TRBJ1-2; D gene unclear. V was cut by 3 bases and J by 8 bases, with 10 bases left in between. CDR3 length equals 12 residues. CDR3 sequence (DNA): TGTGCCAGCAGTTTCGGGGAGGACGGCTACACCTTC. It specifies CASSFGEDGYTF.

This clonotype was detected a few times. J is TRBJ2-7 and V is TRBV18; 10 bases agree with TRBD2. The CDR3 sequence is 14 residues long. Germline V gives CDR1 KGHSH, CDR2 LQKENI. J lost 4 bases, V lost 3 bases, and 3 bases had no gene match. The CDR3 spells CASSPGLARYEQYF. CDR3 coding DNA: TGTGCCAGCTCACCGGGACTAGCGAGGTACGAGCAGTACTTC.

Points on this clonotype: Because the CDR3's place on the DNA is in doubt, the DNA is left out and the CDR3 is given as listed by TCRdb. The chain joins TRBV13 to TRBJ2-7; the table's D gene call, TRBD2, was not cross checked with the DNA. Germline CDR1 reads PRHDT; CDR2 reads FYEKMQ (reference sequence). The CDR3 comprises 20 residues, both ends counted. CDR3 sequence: CASSFYICSVVSGSGHEQYF.

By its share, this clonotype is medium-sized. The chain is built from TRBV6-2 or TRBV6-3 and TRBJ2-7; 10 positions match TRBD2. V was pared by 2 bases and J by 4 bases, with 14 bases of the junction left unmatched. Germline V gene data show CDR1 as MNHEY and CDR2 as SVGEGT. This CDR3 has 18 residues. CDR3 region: CASSYLTGLAVGIYEQYF. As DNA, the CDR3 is TGTGCCAGCAGTTACCTAACAGGACTAGCGGTCGGCATATACGAGCAGTACTTC.

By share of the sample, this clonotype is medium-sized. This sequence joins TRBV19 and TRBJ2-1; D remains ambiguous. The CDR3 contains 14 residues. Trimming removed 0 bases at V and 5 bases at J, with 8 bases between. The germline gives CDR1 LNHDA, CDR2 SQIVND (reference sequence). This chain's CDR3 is CASSIDPRNNEQFF. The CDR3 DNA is TGTGCCAGTAGTATAGATCCACGGAACAATGAGCAGTTCTTC.

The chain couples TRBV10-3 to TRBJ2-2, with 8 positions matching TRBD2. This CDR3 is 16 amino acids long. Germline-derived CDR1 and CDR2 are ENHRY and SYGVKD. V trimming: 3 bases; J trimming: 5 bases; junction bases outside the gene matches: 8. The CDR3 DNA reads TGTGCCATCAGTGACCCGGGACTAGTGAGAACCGGGGAGCTGTTTTTT. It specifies CAISDPGLVRTGELFF.